This TCR beta chain came from a study of blood T cell repertoires in COVID-19. Study overall: Italy, Spain and the United States were the sources of the convalescent and acute COVID-19 samples.

Germline CDR1 and CDR2: MNHNS and SASEGT. The V segment lost 6 bases and the J segment 8 bases; nucleotides outside the gene matches: 9. The CDR3 consists of 15 residues. Clones were sequenced by immunoSEQ multiplex PCR, and TCRdb holds only the in-frame ones, with some missing. The sample has 130,000 to 150,000 clones, around nine tenths seen once; the top ten hold under 9%. Sequencing was performed on peripheral blood. The rearrangement links TRBV6-1 to TRBJ2-1, with 11 bases matching TRBD1. This sequence was found in a woman between 45 and 65 years old with active or convalescent COVID-19. CDR3 loop: CASSAVDRGHDEQFF. Written as DNA, the CDR3 is TGTGCCAGCAGCGCCGTGGACAGGGGGCATGATGAGCAGTTCTTC.